Each of the 27 T cell receptor beta chains below was sequenced from the same sample in a study of cytomegalovirus exposure and HLA in healthy donors. Primers: 60 Vbeta forward and 13 Jbeta reverse. TCRdb keeps only in-frame clones here, not all; method: immunoSEQ multiplex PCR. The sample carries 160,000 or so clones, around four fifths recorded once. Sequenced sample: PBMCs. The receptor set was obtained from a woman aged 30 to 39 in good health and CMV-seronegative.

CDR3 sequence: CASTRDTGSPQHF. The CDR3, as DNA: TGTGCCAGTACTAGGGACACGGGATCCCCCCAGCATTTT. The V gene is TRBV19, the J gene TRBJ1-5, with D possibly TRBD1 on 6 matching bases. This CDR3 is 13 amino acids long. V gave up 7 bases and J gave up 10 bases, with 17 bases separating them. CDR1 is LNHDA, CDR2 SQIVND, per germline (reference sequence).

This chain uses TRBV2 with TRBJ1-1; D gene uncertain. The germline V gene encodes CDR1 SNHLY and CDR2 FYNNEI. Between the trimmed V and J ends, which lost 4 bases and 4 bases, there was a span of 4 bases. The CDR3 length is 11 residues. The CDR3 DNA reads TGTGCCAGCAGTGTCGGCACTGAAGCTTTCTTT. It codes for CASSVGTEAFF.

The J gene is TRBJ1-5, the V gene TRBV5-1, with 9 bases fitting TRBD1. Germline-derived CDR1 and CDR2 are SGHRS and YFSETQ. V was pared by 4 bases and J by 7 bases, with 9 bases of the junction left unmatched. This CDR3 has 15 amino acids. Written as DNA, the CDR3 is TGCGCCAGCAGCCCCGGGGACAGGGAGGGCCAGCCCCAGCATTTT. Translation gives CASSPGDREGQPQHF.

The genes are TRBV7-9 and TRBJ2-4; D perhaps matches TRBD1 (6 bases). V was clipped by 1 base and J by 12 bases, with 19 bases between them. This CDR3 comprises 15 residues. The V gene's germline CDR1 is SEHNR and CDR2 FQNEAQ (reference sequence). The CDR3 coding sequence is TGTGCCAGCAGCTTAGGGGGGCCCGCGGATTTCAGTCAGTACTTC. This translates into CASSLGGPADFSQYF.

In its sample, this clone was seen a few times. V and J are TRBV29-1 and TRBJ1-6; 7 bases map to TRBD1. With V trimmed by 6 bases and J by 7 bases, 3 bases remained unmatched. Germline V gene lookup returns CDR1 SQVTM and CDR2 ANQGSEA. The CDR3 runs 12 residues. CDR3 nucleotides: TGCAGCGTGGGGGACAGAAATTCACCCCTCCACTTT. Encoded protein: CSVGDRNSPLHF.

J is TRBJ2-2 and V is TRBV19, with a tentative D call TRBD2 (7 bases). The V and J ends lost 2 bases and 4 bases respectively, with 14 bases between them. This CDR3 spans 16 amino acids. Looked up from germline, CDR1 is LNHDA and CDR2 is SQIVND (reference sequence). CDR3 residues: CASSIRGGASTGELFF. The CDR3 coding sequence is TGTGCCAGTAGTATACGTGGGGGGGCCTCCACCGGGGAGCTGTTTTTT.

The gene calls are TRBV19 and TRBJ1-5; 8 nucleotides match TRBD1. The germline CDR1 and CDR2 sequences are LNHDA and SQIVND (reference sequence). The CDR3 has 15 residues. Germline trimming cut 6 bases from V and 7 bases from J; bases unmatched to any gene: 11. In nucleotides, the CDR3 is TGTGCCAGTAGCCCTGGATCAGGGGGCTTCCAGCCCCAGCATTTT. Its protein is CASSPGSGGFQPQHF.

The chain recombines TRBV6-1 with TRBJ1-2; weak D call: TRBD1 (6 bases). The CDR3 runs 12 residues. The V end was cut by 3 bases, the J end by 6 bases, with 8 bases between. Germline CDR1 reads MNHNS; CDR2 reads SASEGT. The DNA for the CDR3 is TGTGCCAGCAGTGAGCCAGGGGATGGCTACACCTTC. Its protein product is CASSEPGDGYTF.

This chain uses TRBV20-1 with TRBJ1-4, with no clear D. From germline, CDR1 is DFQATT and CDR2 SNEGSKA (reference sequence). V was clipped by 6 bases and J by 14 bases, with 13 bases between them. This CDR3 region has 10 residues. The chain's CDR3 is CSAEKDSLFF. CDR3 nucleotides: TGCAGTGCGGAAAAAGACTCTCTGTTTTTT.

The gene calls are TRBV7-3 and TRBJ2-7; D unclear. V gave up 1 base and J gave up 6 bases, with 22 bases separating them. Per the germline V gene, CDR1 is SGHTA and CDR2 is FQGTGA. This CDR3 contains 17 residues. The DNA of the CDR3 is TGTGCCAGCAGCTTAAAGCTGTCGAGCCTTAAGGCAGGCGAGCAGTACTTC. It encodes CASSLKLSSLKAGEQYF.

This clone showed up just once. The rearrangement joins TRBV4-2 to TRBJ2-1; 8 nucleotides line up with TRBD2. CDR1 is LGHNA, CDR2 YNFKEQ, per germline. After removal of 0 bases from V and 4 bases from J, the junction contained 8 bases not matched to a gene. The CDR3 spans 17 residues. The CDR3 sequence: CASSQDGASGPYNEQFF. The CDR3 coding sequence is TGTGCCAGCAGCCAAGATGGGGCTAGCGGGCCTTACAATGAGCAGTTCTTC.

The chain recombines TRBV30 with TRBJ1-6; a weak D match, TRBD1 (6 bases). Germline V CDR1 and CDR2: GTSNPN, SVGIG (reference sequence). CDR3 length: 12 amino acids. Trimming left V 5 bases short and J 14 bases short, with 16 bases between. The CDR3, as DNA: TGTGCCTGGGGGGGGGCTCTGGCAACCCTCCACTTT. Translating gives CAWGGALATLHF.

J is TRBJ1-5 and V is TRBV14, with D hard to call. The V end was cut by 3 bases, the J end by 3 bases, with 9 bases between. Per the germline V gene, CDR1 is SGHDN and CDR2 is FVKESK. The CDR3 contains 14 residues. The CDR3: CASSHHINNQPQHF. The CDR3 region has the DNA TGTGCCAGCAGCCACCACATCAACAATCAGCCCCAGCATTTT. Using reference TRBV14 and TRBJ1-5 for the parts outside the CDR3, the full variable domain is EAGVTQFPSHSVIEKGQTVTLRCDPISGHDNLYWYRRVMGKEIKFLLHFVKESKQDESGMPNNRFLAERTGGTYSTLKVQPAELEDSGVYFCASSHHINNQPQHFGDGTRLSIL.

The genes are TRBV5-6 and TRBJ2-2; TRBD1 agrees at 8 bases. The germline V gene encodes CDR1 SGHDT and CDR2 YYEEEE. CDR3 size: 16 residues. The V segment lost 3 bases and the J segment 1 base; nucleotides outside the gene matches: 5. In DNA, the CDR3 is TGTGCCAGCAGCTGGACCGGGACAGGGAACACCGGGGAGCTGTTTTTT. Its protein is CASSWTGTGNTGELFF.

V is TRBV5-1 and J is TRBJ2-2; TRBD1 aligns across 8 bases. The CDR3 runs 14 residues. In germline, CDR1 is SGHRS, CDR2 YFSETQ. V shed 5 bases, J shed 4 bases, and the junction held 4 bases outside the gene matches. Here the CDR3 reads CASRPDRATGELFF. The DNA of the CDR3 is TGCGCCAGCAGGCCGGACAGGGCCACCGGGGAGCTGTTTTTT.

The rearrangement uses TRBV19 and TRBJ2-7; TRBD1 aligns across 10 bases. Looked up from germline, CDR1 is LNHDA and CDR2 is SQIVND (reference sequence). This CDR3 spans 15 amino acids. After removal of 5 bases from V and 4 bases from J, the junction contained 8 bases not matched to a gene. The DNA of the CDR3 is TGTGCCAGTAGTGACCCGGGACAGGGGTTATACGAGCAGTACTTC. This sequence encodes CASSDPGQGLYEQYF.

The chain carries TRBV18 and TRBJ2-7; 7 bases agree with TRBD2. V was pared by 3 bases and J by 3 bases, with 5 bases of the junction left unmatched. Germline CDR1 reads KGHSH; CDR2 reads LQKENI. This CDR3 spans 14 amino acids. The CDR3 sequence is CASSPGGDGYEQYF. The CDR3 DNA sequence: TGTGCCAGCTCACCGGGAGGGGACGGCTACGAGCAGTACTTC.

This clone was picked up a small number of times. V gene TRBV9 combines with J gene TRBJ2-5; 11 bases fit TRBD2. CDR1 is SGDLS, CDR2 YYNGEE, per germline. CDR3 length: 15 amino acids. V gave up 2 bases and J gave up 5 bases; unmatched junction bases: 5. The CDR3 DNA reads as TGTGCCAGCAGCGTTAGCGGGGGGGCAGGGGAGACCCAGTACTTC. As protein: CASSVSGGAGETQYF.

This rearrangement joins TRBV5-1 to TRBJ2-6, with TRBD2 matching over 7 bases. Germline CDR1 and CDR2: SGHRS and YFSETQ. This CDR3 contains 18 residues. The junction had 11 bases not matched to a gene; V was cut back by 4 bases and J by 1 base. The chain's CDR3 is CASSAPLRGVSGANVLTF. Written as DNA, the CDR3 is TGCGCCAGCAGCGCACCCTTACGGGGGGTATCTGGGGCCAACGTCCTGACTTTC.

The chain couples TRBV9 to TRBJ2-3; TRBD2 agrees at 7 bases. Germline V gene sequence: CDR1 SGDLS, CDR2 YYNGEE. The CDR3 has 19 residues. The ends lost 0 bases at V and 0 bases at J; junction bases unmatched: 13. The CDR3 is CASSVAGGGEGFSTDTQYF. In DNA, the CDR3 is TGTGCCAGCAGCGTAGCGGGAGGTGGGGAGGGCTTTAGCACAGATACGCAGTATTTT.

The chain is built from TRBV5-5 and TRBJ2-3; D is possibly TRBD2 (6 bases). The CDR3 spans 13 residues. Germline loops: CDR1 SGHKS, CDR2 YYEKEE (reference sequence). Trimming removed 7 bases at V and 3 bases at J, with 12 bases between. Here the CDR3 DNA reads TGTGCCAGCGCCGGGGGTTATACAGATACGCAGTATTTT. Translating it yields CASAGGYTDTQYF.

The chain links TRBV19 to TRBJ2-3; tentatively, D is TRBD2 (5 bases). The CDR3 loop spans 14 amino acids. With 3 bases removed from V and 4 bases from J, the gap between germline ends came to 11 bases. CDR1 is LNHDA, CDR2 SQIVND, per germline (reference sequence). CDR3 sequence: CASSIGIGADTQYF. The CDR3 nucleotides are TGTGCCAGTAGTATCGGGATAGGCGCAGATACGCAGTATTTT. The whole variable domain, remainder taken from reference TRBV19 and TRBJ2-3, is DGGITQSPKYLFRKEGQNVTLSCEQNLNHDAMYWYRQDPGQGLRLIYYSQIVNDFQKGDIAEGYSVSREKKESFPLTVTSAQKNPTAFYLCASSIGIGADTQYFGPGTRLTVL.

V is TRBV28 and J is TRBJ2-1; D perhaps matches TRBD1 (6 bases). CDR1 and CDR2 (germline): MDHEN, SYDVKM. V dropped 11 bases and J dropped 1 base, with 15 bases sitting between them. CDR3 length: 14 amino acids. This CDR3 reads CALNSRGSYNEQFF. The CDR3 region has the DNA TGTGCCCTAAATAGCAGGGGATCCTACAATGAGCAGTTCTTC.

V is TRBV27 and J is TRBJ2-2; D is possibly TRBD1 (6 bases). Trimming stripped 5 bases from V and 5 bases from J, with 9 bases between. The length of the CDR3 is 13 residues. CDR1 and CDR2 (germline): MNHEY, SMNVEV (reference sequence). CDR3 bases: TGTGCCAGCAGTGGACAGCGAACCGGGGAGCTGTTTTTT. Protein: CASSGQRTGELFF.

The V and J genes are TRBV5-6 and TRBJ1-5; TRBD1 agrees at 7 bases. The V segment lost 2 bases and the J segment 12 bases; nucleotides outside the gene matches: 8. This CDR3 has 13 residues. Per the germline V gene, CDR1 is SGHDT and CDR2 is YYEEEE. The CDR3 is CASSFGQAEGQHF. The CDR3 DNA sequence: TGTGCCAGCAGCTTTGGACAGGCGGAGGGCCAGCATTTT.

V is TRBV7-3 and J is TRBJ2-1; TRBD2 matches 10 bases. The CDR3 covers 14 residues. Per germline, CDR1 SGHTA and CDR2 FQGTGA. With V trimmed by 5 bases and J by 10 bases, 8 bases remained unmatched. The CDR3, as DNA: TGTGCCAGCAGCAGCAGCGGGGGGGCATGGGAGCAGTTCTTC. Translating gives CASSSSGGAWEQFF.

This clone was detected once. The chain combines TRBV6-5 with TRBJ2-2; D not resolved. Germline assignment: CDR1 MNHEY and CDR2 SVGAGI. The germline V and J ends were trimmed by 2 bases and 8 bases, with 12 bases remaining between them. This CDR3 has 14 residues. The CDR3, as DNA: TGTGCCAGCAGTTACGGTCTAGGCAAGGGGGAGCTGTTTTTT. Protein: CASSYGLGKGELFF.